Below, one T cell receptor beta chain is given with its context. Its specificity is unknown. The protocol was immunoSEQ multiplex PCR, while the TCRdb copy is restricted to in-frame clones and leaves out a portion. The sample contains around 67,000 clones, 84% of which appear only once. The data derive from a study of OX40 agonist ivuxolimab in advanced cancers. General study results and limits: Within 6 weeks, CD4+ and CD8+ blood T cells expanded clonally at 0.1 to 3.0 mg/kg. More expanded clones were found, on average, in CD8+ than in CD4+ T cells.

Germline V gene data show CDR1 as LNHDA and CDR2 as SQIVND (reference sequence). There are 14 residues in the CDR3. The V gene lost 4 bases and the J gene lost 5 bases, with 14 bases spanning the gap. The study sampled blood at baseline, cycle 4 day 1, and cycle 7 day 1. The sample here was CD4+ or CD8+ T cells sorted from blood, taken in a trial of the OX40 agonist ivuxolimab. The rearrangement uses TRBV19 and TRBJ1-1; D may be TRBD1 (5 bases). The receptor's source is an adult with an advanced solid tumor such as melanoma, head and neck, liver or kidney cancer. CDR3 sequence (DNA): TGTGCCAGTAGTAACGGGGGGTTAGGGACTGAAGCTTTCTTT. As protein: CASSNGGLGTEAFF.